This is a list of T cell receptor beta chains from one sample in a study of T cell repertoires in cytomegalovirus infection. MiXCR was run by TCRdb on the reads, yielding one entry per CDR3 protein. The repertoire includes about 330,000 distinct CDR3 sequences, 8% to 9.5% of them detected once, and about 4.5% sits in the top ten. The specimen sequenced was PBMCs. The receptors shown here come from a human donor in good health (CMV status not recorded). Some clones in this sample may be carry-over from other donors' samples. CDR3s include the opening cysteine and the closing phenylalanine or tryptophan. Fields, in order: V gene, J gene, D gene, clone size, CDR3 DNA, CDR3 protein. A D gene is named only where the DNA matches it firmly. Size is omitted from some rows. Given values are once, few, many or a class for expanded clones.

>TRBV12-3/TRBV12-4|TRBJ2-7|NA|NA
TGTGCCAGCAGTCCGCATACTAGCAGCTACGAGCAGTACTTC
CASSPHTSSYEQYF
>TRBV20-1|TRBJ1-6|NA|NA
TGCAGTGCTAGAGAGCTACACGGCGGGGGTGGATCACCCCTCCACTTT
CSARELHGGGGSPLHF
>TRBV6-6|TRBJ2-5|TRBD2|few
TGTGCCACCAGATGGGGACTAGCTAAAGAGACCCAGTACTTC
CATRWGLAKETQYF
>TRBV20-1|TRBJ2-7|NA|few
TGCAGTGCTGGGGACGGACGATACGAGCAGTACTTC
CSAGDGRYEQYF
>TRBV20-1|TRBJ1-1|NA|NA
TGCAGTCTGGAGCTGCCGAACACTGAAGCTTTCTTT
CSLELPNTEAFF
>TRBV7-2|TRBJ2-1|TRBD2|NA
TGTGCCAGCAGCTTACCTTTAGCGGGAGATTTTCGCAATGAGCAGTTCTTC
CASSLPLAGDFRNEQFF
>TRBV5-1|TRBJ2-1|NA|few
TGCGCCAGCAGTTTGGGGGTGGGGTTCGACAATGAGCAGTTCTTC
CASSLGVGFDNEQFF
>TRBV20-1|TRBJ2-7|TRBD2|NA
TGCAGTGCCCCCGCTAGCGGTACCTACGAGCAGTACTTC
CSAPASGTYEQYF
>TRBV9|TRBJ2-3|NA|few
TGTGCCAGCAGCGGGACTTCTATCACGCAGTATTTT
CASSGTSITQYF
>TRBV7-9|TRBJ1-3|NA|many
TGTGCCAGCAGTACGTGGGGGACCCTCATATATTTT
CASSTWGTLIYF
>TRBV20-1|TRBJ2-6|NA|NA
TGCAGTGCTAAGCCCACTGGGGCCAACGTCCTGACTTTC
CSAKPTGANVLTF
>TRBV6-2/TRBV6-3|TRBJ2-1|NA|many
TGTGCCAGCAGTTCCGGGGGACCGTTAGCGAATGAGCAGTTCTTC
CASSSGGPLANEQFF
>TRBV4-3|TRBJ1-6|NA|NA
TGCGCCAGCAGCCAAGATCAAACAGCACCCCTCCACTTT
CASSQDQTAPLHF
>TRBV7-3|TRBJ2-2|NA|many
TGTGCCAGCAGCTTATTGACCGGGGAGCTGTTTTTT
CASSLLTGELFF
>TRBV18|TRBJ2-5|TRBD2|many
TGTGCCAGCTCAACCGGACTAGCGGGAGATCAAGAGACCCAGTACTTC
CASSTGLAGDQETQYF
>TRBV7-2|TRBJ2-6|NA|NA
TGTGCCAGCTCAGGGAGAAGCTCTGGGGCCAACGTCCTGACTTTC
CASSGRSSGANVLTF
>TRBV7-9|TRBJ2-7|TRBD1|many
TGTGCCAGCAGCCCTGCCCCCGGACAGGTAACCTTGCAGTACTTC
CASSPAPGQVTLQYF
>TRBV12-3/TRBV12-4|TRBJ1-6|TRBD1|NA
TGTGCCAGCAGTTTACGGTCAGGGGGCTTTGATTCACCCCTCCACTTT
CASSLRSGGFDSPLHF
>TRBV28|TRBJ1-5|NA|NA
TGTGCCAGCAGTTTGGGACCCGAGAACAATCAGCCCCAGCATTTT
CASSLGPENNQPQHF
>TRBV30|TRBJ1-3|NA|many
TGTGCCTGGAGTAGGGAATTTTCTGGAAACACCATATATTTT
CAWSREFSGNTIYF
>TRBV4-3|TRBJ1-4|NA|NA
TGCGCCAGCAGCCAGGACGGGTTAGGGGCTGAAAAACTGTTTTTT
CASSQDGLGAEKLFF
>TRBV6-6|TRBJ2-1|TRBD2|many
TGTGCCAGCAGTAAACTAGCGGGAGGGTTCAATGAGCAGTTCTTC
CASSKLAGGFNEQFF
>TRBV7-8|TRBJ1-1|NA|many
TGTGCCAGCAGCTTATGGGAGAACACTGAAGCTTTCTTT
CASSLWENTEAFF
>TRBV5-1|TRBJ1-2|TRBD1|NA
TGCGCCAGCAGCAGGACCGGGACAGAGCTCGCGGGCTACACCTTC
CASSRTGTELAGYTF
>TRBV12-3/TRBV12-4|TRBJ1-1|NA|NA
TGTGCCAGCAGCCCGATAGGGAACACTGAAGCTTTCTTT
CASSPIGNTEAFF
>TRBV6-1|TRBJ1-3|NA|many
TGTGCCAGCAGTTTTCGGGGGAGGACCTTCTCTGGAAACACCATATATTTT
CASSFRGRTFSGNTIYF
>TRBV6-5|TRBJ1-1|NA|many
TGTGCCAGCAGTTACAGGGCCTCAAGGACGAACACTGAAGCTTTCTTT
CASSYRASRTNTEAFF
>TRBV12-3/TRBV12-4|TRBJ2-7|NA|NA
TGTGCCAGCAGTTTACCGGGCTGGTACGAGCAGTACTTC
CASSLPGWYEQYF
>TRBV15|TRBJ1-6|NA|many
TGTGCCACCAGCAAGGAGGGCCTAATTTCTTCACCCCTCCACTTT
CATSKEGLISSPLHF
>TRBV20-1|TRBJ2-1|TRBD2|NA
TGCAGTGCTAGAGATCCCAGCGGGGGGGGTGAGCAGTTCTTC
CSARDPSGGGEQFF
>TRBV7-2|TRBJ2-1|TRBD2|many
TGTGCCAGCAGCGGGCGGGGGGGGGCGGGGGGGTACAATGAGCAGTTCTTC
CASSGRGGAGGYNEQFF
>TRBV20-1|TRBJ2-2|NA|NA
TGCAGTGCTAGAGATAGGGGGAACACCGGGGAGCTGTTTTTT
CSARDRGNTGELFF
>TRBV28|TRBJ2-6|NA|few
TGTGCCAGCAGTTCCCCATTAGGGGAAGCTGGGGCCAACGTCCTGACTTTC
CASSSPLGEAGANVLTF
>TRBV6-1|TRBJ2-1|TRBD1|NA
TGTGCCAGCAGATCGACAGGGGGCTCAAAGGAGCAGTTCTTC
CASRSTGGSKEQFF
>TRBV2|TRBJ1-1|NA|NA
TGTGCCAGCCTTGATCTAGGGGCCGGGGTATCGAACACTGAAGCTTTCTTT
CASLDLGAGVSNTEAFF
>TRBV4-2|TRBJ1-1|NA|many
TGTGCCAGCAGCTACCTGAGAAGGGCTTTCTTT
CASSYLRRAFF
>TRBV6-1|TRBJ2-7|TRBD1|many
TGTGCCAGCACCCCCCCTCCGGGACAGGGGGCCTACGAGCAGTACTTC
CASTPPPGQGAYEQYF
>TRBV7-6|TRBJ2-6|TRBD1|many
TGTGCCAGCAGCTCCTTCGGGACAGGGGGGACCGCCGGGGCCAACGTCCTGACTTTC
CASSSFGTGGTAGANVLTF
>TRBV7-8|TRBJ2-3|NA|many
TGTGCCAGCAGCCAAGAGACTAACCCCACAGATACGCAGTATTTT
CASSQETNPTDTQYF
>TRBV7-2|TRBJ1-2|NA|few
TGTGCCAGCAGTCTTAGGGAGAGGGAGTCTGGCTACACCTTC
CASSLRERESGYTF
>TRBV5-1|TRBJ2-7|NA|NA
TGCGCCAGCAGCTTCGGACAGTACTACGAGCAGTACTTC
CASSFGQYYEQYF
>TRBV14|TRBJ2-5|NA|NA
TGTGCCAGCAGCCAAGTCGGGAGACTCGAGACCCAGTACTTC
CASSQVGRLETQYF
>TRBV7-2|TRBJ2-5|NA|few
TGTGCCAGCAGCTTAGCCTTTAGCGAGGGGACCCAGTACTTC
CASSLAFSEGTQYF
>TRBV2|TRBJ2-4|TRBD1|many
TGTGCCAGCAGTGGGCCGGGACAGGGGTTAGCCAAAAACATTCAGTACTTC
CASSGPGQGLAKNIQYF
>TRBV5-1|TRBJ2-5|NA|few
TGCGCCAGCAGCCCGAGGCCTACCAGTTGGGAGACCCAGTACTTC
CASSPRPTSWETQYF
>TRBV4-3|TRBJ2-7|NA|few
TGCGCCAGCAGCCAAGATATGGGCGGGACCGGAAACGAGCAGTACTTC
CASSQDMGGTGNEQYF
>TRBV6-2/TRBV6-3|TRBJ1-4|NA|few
TGTGCCAGCAGCCCCCCCCGTTCGACTAATGAAAAACTGTTTTTT
CASSPPRSTNEKLFF
>TRBV7-2|TRBJ2-7|NA|many
TGTGCCAGCAGCCTACTTCCGGGGGGCGAGTACTACGAGCAGTACTTC
CASSLLPGGEYYEQYF
>TRBV5-6|TRBJ2-2|TRBD1|few
TGTGCCAGCAGCTTGGCGACAGGGTCCGGGGAGCTGTTTTTT
CASSLATGSGELFF
>TRBV27|TRBJ2-1|TRBD2|NA
TGTGCCAGCGCCAACCGGGACTACTACAATGAGCAGTTCTTC
CASANRDYYNEQFF
>TRBV20-1|TRBJ1-6|TRBD1|few
TGCAGTGCTAGAGATCTGGGCTCCGGGACAGGGAATTCACCCCTCCACTTT
CSARDLGSGTGNSPLHF
>TRBV7-2|TRBJ2-2|TRBD2|many
TGTGCCAGCAGCTTAGCCGGGACTAGGAACACCGGGGAGCTGTTTTTT
CASSLAGTRNTGELFF
>TRBV19|TRBJ1-6|NA|many
TGTGCCAGTAGTATAGAATGGACGAACCCAAATTCACCCCTCCACTTT
CASSIEWTNPNSPLHF
>TRBV12-3/TRBV12-4|TRBJ2-1|NA|few
TGTGCCACGGGTGGGATAGCTTACAATGAGCAGTTCTTC
CATGGIAYNEQFF
>TRBV7-2|TRBJ1-4|NA|many
TGTGCCAGCAGCTTCGACAGGTCCCGCGGTGAAAAACTGTTTTTT
CASSFDRSRGEKLFF
>TRBV2|TRBJ2-7|TRBD2|NA
TGTGCCAGCAGTGTTTTAGCGGGAGGAGGCGAGCAGTACTTC
CASSVLAGGGEQYF
>TRBV20-1|TRBJ2-2|NA|few
TGCAGTGCTAGAAAGGAGCAAAAGGGCTGGACCCCCGGGGAGCTGTTTTTT
CSARKEQKGWTPGELFF
>TRBV7-9|TRBJ2-5|TRBD2|many
TGTGCCAGCAGCCTAACTAGCGGGAGGGCCCAAGAGACCCAGTACTTC
CASSLTSGRAQETQYF
>TRBV7-2|TRBJ2-1|TRBD1|many
TGTGCCAGCAGGACGACAGGGGGCGTGTATGAGCAGTTCTTC
CASRTTGGVYEQFF